Reported below is one T cell receptor beta chain. This sample is drawn from a study of metastatic and nonmetastatic thyroid tumors. From the PCR reads, TCRdb re-called clones with MiXCR. The data hold around 46,000 clones, with approximately 24% observed a single time. Patients were all untreated before their thyroid surgery. With V trimmed by 7 bases and J by 5 bases, 10 bases remained unmatched. CDR1 is SGHVS and CDR2 is FQNEAQ in the germline V gene. The CDR3 length is 14 residues. This chain uses TRBV7-8 with TRBJ2-7, with TRBD1 matching over 8 bases. The TCR comes from a male donor with papillary thyroid cancer or a benign thyroid nodule (not recorded which). Some clones in this sample may be carry-over from other donors' samples. Sequencing was carried out using blood. The CDR3 here is CASTQVTGVHEQYF. CDR3 in DNA: TGTGCCAGCACCCAAGTGACAGGGGTTCACGAGCAGTACTTC.